The sequence of this T cell receptor (beta chain) was determined in a study of monozygotic twins with inflammatory bowel disease. Both the TCRalpha cDNA and the TCRbeta cDNA were taken through two nested PCRs, lasting approximately 16 and 9 cycles. TCRdb processed the 5' RACE reads again and assigns one entry to each CDR3 protein, with no DNA. The sample has about 380,000 distinct CDR3 sequences, and its top ten clones hold 2.5% to 3%. The CDR3 is 17 amino acids. Germline lookup yields CDR1 MNHEY and CDR2 SVGAGI. Sequencing used blood. This clonotype was sampled from a human donor with ulcerative colitis or Crohn's disease, or a healthy co-twin of an affected twin (not recorded which). The gene calls are TRBV6-5 and TRBJ2-3; TCRdb names TRBD2, which stays unverified in the absence of DNA. CDR3 residues: CAVLLAGGRPSTDTQYF.